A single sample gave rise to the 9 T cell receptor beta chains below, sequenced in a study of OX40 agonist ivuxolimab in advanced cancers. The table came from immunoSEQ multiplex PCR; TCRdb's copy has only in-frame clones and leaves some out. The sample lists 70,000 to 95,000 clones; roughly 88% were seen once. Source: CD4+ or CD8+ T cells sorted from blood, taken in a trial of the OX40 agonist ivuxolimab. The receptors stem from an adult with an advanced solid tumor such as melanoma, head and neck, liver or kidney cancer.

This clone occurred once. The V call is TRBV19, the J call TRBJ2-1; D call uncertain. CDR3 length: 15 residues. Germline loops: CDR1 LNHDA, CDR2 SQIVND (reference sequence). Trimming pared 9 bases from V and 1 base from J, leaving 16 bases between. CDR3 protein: CASKKDTQSYNEQFF. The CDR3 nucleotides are TGTGCCAGCAAGAAAGACACCCAATCCTACAATGAGCAGTTCTTC.

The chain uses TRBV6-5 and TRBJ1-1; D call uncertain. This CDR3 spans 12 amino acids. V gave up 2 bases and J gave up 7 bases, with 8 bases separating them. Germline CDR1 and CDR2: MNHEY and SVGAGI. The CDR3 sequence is CASSYPGSEAFF. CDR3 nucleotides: TGTGCCAGCAGTTACCCGGGGAGTGAAGCTTTCTTT.

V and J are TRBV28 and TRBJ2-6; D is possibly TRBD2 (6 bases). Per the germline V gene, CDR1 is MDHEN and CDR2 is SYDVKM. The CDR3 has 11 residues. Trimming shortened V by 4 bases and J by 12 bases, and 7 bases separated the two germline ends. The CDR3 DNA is TGTGCCAGCAGTTGGGGAGGCGTCCTGACTTTC. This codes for CASSWGGVLTF.

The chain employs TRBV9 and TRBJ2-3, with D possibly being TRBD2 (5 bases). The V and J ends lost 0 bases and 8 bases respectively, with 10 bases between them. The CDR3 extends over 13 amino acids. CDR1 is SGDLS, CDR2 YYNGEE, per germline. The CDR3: CASSVGGAPTQYF. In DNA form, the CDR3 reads TGTGCCAGCAGCGTAGGGGGAGCGCCTACGCAGTATTTT.

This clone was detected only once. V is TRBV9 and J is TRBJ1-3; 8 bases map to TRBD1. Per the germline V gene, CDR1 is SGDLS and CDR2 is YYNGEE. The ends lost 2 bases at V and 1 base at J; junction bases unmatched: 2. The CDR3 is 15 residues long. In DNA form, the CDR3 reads TGTGCCAGCAGCGTTACAGGGGGATCTGGAAACACCATATATTTT. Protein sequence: CASSVTGGSGNTIYF.

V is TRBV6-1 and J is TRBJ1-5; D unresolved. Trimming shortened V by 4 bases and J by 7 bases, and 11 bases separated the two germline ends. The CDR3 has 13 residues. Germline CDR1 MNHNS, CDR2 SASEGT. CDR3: CASSGQFDQPQHF. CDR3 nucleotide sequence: TGTGCCAGCAGTGGTCAATTCGACCAGCCCCAGCATTTT.

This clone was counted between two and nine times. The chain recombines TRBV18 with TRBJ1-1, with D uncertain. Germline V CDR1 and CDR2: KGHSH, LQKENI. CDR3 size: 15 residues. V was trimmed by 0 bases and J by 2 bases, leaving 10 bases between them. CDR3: CASSPPSGLNTEAFF. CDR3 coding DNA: TGTGCCAGCTCACCACCGTCCGGGTTAAACACTGAAGCTTTCTTT.

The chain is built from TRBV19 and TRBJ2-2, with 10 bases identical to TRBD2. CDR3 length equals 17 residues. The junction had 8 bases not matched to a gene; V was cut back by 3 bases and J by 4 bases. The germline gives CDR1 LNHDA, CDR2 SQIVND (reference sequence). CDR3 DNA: TGTGCCAGTAGTATGAGTGGGATAGCGGGGGGCACCGGGGAGCTGTTTTTT. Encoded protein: CASSMSGIAGGTGELFF.

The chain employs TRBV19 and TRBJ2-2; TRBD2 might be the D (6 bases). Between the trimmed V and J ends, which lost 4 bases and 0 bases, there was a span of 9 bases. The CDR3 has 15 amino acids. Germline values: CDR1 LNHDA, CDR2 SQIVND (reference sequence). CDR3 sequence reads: CASSNLASNTGELFF. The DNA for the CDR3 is TGTGCCAGTAGTAACCTAGCGTCGAACACCGGGGAGCTGTTTTTT.